The 26 T cell receptor beta chains below all came from one sample that was sequenced in a study of blood T cell repertoires in COVID-19. Assay used: immunoSEQ multiplex PCR; TCRdb lists only in-frame clones, some missing. This table holds 350,000 to 450,000 clones, over 75% found once. What was sequenced was peripheral blood. Receptors originate from a woman aged 60-75 years with COVID-19, enrolled during active disease.

This clone has a count of ten or more. This chain links TRBV7-8 with TRBJ1-5; D is unresolved. Trimming removed 1 base at V and 0 bases at J, with 13 bases between. There are 17 residues in the CDR3. Germline assignment: CDR1 SGHVS and CDR2 FQNEAQ. CDR3 in amino acids: CASSLEQSQYSNQPQHF. As DNA, the CDR3 is TGTGCCAGCAGCTTAGAACAGTCTCAATATAGCAATCAGCCCCAGCATTTT. Full variable domain (remainder filled in from reference TRBV7-8 and TRBJ1-5): GAGVSQSPRYKVAKRGQDVALRCDPISGHVSLFWYQQALGQGPEFLTYFQNEAQLDKSGLPSDRFFAERPEGSVSTLKIQRTQQEDSAVYLCASSLEQSQYSNQPQHFGDGTRLSIL.

Only one count was recorded for this clone. Other DNA sequences of this sample code for an identical CDR3. The chain uses TRBV3-1 (or the pseudogene TRBV3-2) and TRBJ2-7, with a tentative D call TRBD1 (5 bases). Germline V gene lookup returns CDR1 LGHDT and CDR2 YNNKEL (reference sequence). Trimming removed 1 base from V and 4 bases from J, with 8 bases in between. CDR3 length: 13 amino acids. The CDR3 spells CASSQGRGYEQYF. The CDR3 region has the DNA TGTGCCAGCAGCCAAGGTAGGGGTTACGAGCAGTACTTC.

This chain links TRBV7-2 with TRBJ1-4; D gene uncertain. CDR3 length equals 15 residues. V lost 6 bases to trimming and J lost 5 bases, with 16 bases between them. The germline V gene has CDR1 SGHTA and CDR2 FQGNSA. CDR3 DNA sequence: TGTGCCAGCAGTAACAACAGTAGGCCAAATGAAAAACTGTTTTTT. The encoded protein is CASSNNSRPNEKLFF.

This sequence joins TRBV14 and TRBJ1-6, with D possibly TRBD1 on 6 matching bases. Germline CDR1 reads SGHDN; CDR2 reads FVKESK. The CDR3 runs 16 residues. Trimming left V 8 bases short and J 3 bases short, with 17 bases between. The CDR3 DNA reads as TGTGCCAGCGCACAAACCGGGACACACTATAATTCACCCCTCCACTTT. Its protein product is CASAQTGTHYNSPLHF.

The chain couples TRBV11-2 to TRBJ1-5; no reliable D call. From germline, CDR1 is SGHAT and CDR2 FQNNGV. Trimming removed 5 bases at V and 6 bases at J, with 17 bases between. The CDR3 is 15 amino acids. The CDR3 reads CASSPTAGSGQPQHF. Written as DNA, the CDR3 is TGTGCCAGCAGCCCCACGGCGGGCTCCGGTCAGCCCCAGCATTTT.

The genes are TRBV2 and TRBJ2-1, with 11 bases lining up with TRBD1. CDR1 SNHLY and CDR2 FYNNEI come from the germline V gene. CDR3 length equals 15 residues. Trimming cost V 6 bases and J 7 bases; bases outside gene matches: 8. The CDR3 region has the DNA TGTGCCAGCAGCCTAGGACAGGGGGCGCTTAATGAGCAGTTCTTC. As protein: CASSLGQGALNEQFF.

The V call is TRBV7-2, the J call TRBJ1-1; no reliable D call. The V gene lost 5 bases and the J gene lost 5 bases, with 12 bases spanning the gap. CDR1 SGHTA and CDR2 FQGNSA come from the germline V gene. The CDR3 is 13 residues long. CDR3 in DNA: TGTGCCAGCAGCAAGATGAGGGAGACTGAAGCTTTCTTT. Encoded protein: CASSKMRETEAFF. Full variable domain (missing parts from reference TRBV7-2 and TRBJ1-1): GAGVSQSPSNKVTEKGKDVELRCDPISGHTALYWYRQSLGQGLEFLIYFQGNSAPDKSGLPSDRFSAERTGGSVSTLTIQRTQQEDSAVYLCASSKMRETEAFFGQGTRLTVV.

This clone has a single count. V and J are TRBV7-2 and TRBJ1-5; D uncertain. The CDR3 loop spans 15 amino acids. Germline assignment: CDR1 SGHTA and CDR2 FQGNSA. V dropped 5 bases and J dropped 7 bases, with 18 bases sitting between them. The CDR3 nucleotides are TGTGCCAGCAGCATACTCGGGCCCACGGGACAGCCCCAGCATTTT. Amino acids: CASSILGPTGQPQHF.

The CDR3 is CASRAGTGTTRGYGYTF. In DNA, the CDR3 is TGTGCCAGTAGGGCCGGGACAGGTACGACTCGTGGCTATGGCTACACCTTC. The chain recombines TRBV19 with TRBJ1-2, with 8 bases fitting TRBD1. Germline values: CDR1 LNHDA, CDR2 SQIVND (reference sequence). Trimming at V came to 6 bases and at J to 4 bases, leaving 16 bases not matched to a gene. The CDR3 is 17 amino acids. Combining the CDR3 with reference TRBV19 and TRBJ1-2 gives the whole variable domain DGGITQSPKYLFRKEGQNVTLSCEQNLNHDAMYWYRQDPGQGLRLIYYSQIVNDFQKGDIAEGYSVSREKKESFPLTVTSAQKNPTAFYLCASRAGTGTTRGYGYTFGSGTRLTVV.

On this clone: A clone one base away is much larger, so this may be a read error. The rearrangement joins TRBV6-1 to TRBJ2-2; D is ambiguous. V lost 3 bases and J lost 5, with 4 bases in between. The length of the CDR3 is 12 residues. Germline CDR1 MNHNS, CDR2 SASEGT. This chain's CDR3 is CASSDLTGELFF. The CDR3 bases are TGTGCCAGCAGTGACCTGACCGGGGAGCTGTTTTTT.

The chain employs TRBV19 and TRBJ1-5; D might be TRBD1 (5 bases). Trimming pared 6 bases from V and 4 bases from J, leaving 7 bases between. The length of the CDR3 is 12 residues. Germline CDR1 LNHDA, CDR2 SQIVND (reference sequence). CDR3 sequence: CASRTANQPQHF. In DNA, the CDR3 is TGTGCCAGTAGGACAGCTAATCAGCCCCAGCATTTT. Combining the CDR3 with reference TRBV19 and TRBJ1-5 gives the whole variable domain DGGITQSPKYLFRKEGQNVTLSCEQNLNHDAMYWYRQDPGQGLRLIYYSQIVNDFQKGDIAEGYSVSREKKESFPLTVTSAQKNPTAFYLCASRTANQPQHFGDGTRLSIL.

This rearrangement joins TRBV30 to TRBJ1-5; D gene ambiguous. CDR1 and CDR2 (germline): GTSNPN, SVGIG (reference sequence). V lost 0 bases to trimming and J lost 0 bases, with 6 bases between them. The CDR3 runs to 14 residues. The CDR3 DNA follows: TGTGCCTGGAGTGTACTTAATAGCAATCAGCCCCAGCATTTT. It translates to CAWSVLNSNQPQHF.

The chain links TRBV18 to TRBJ2-7; the D gene is possibly TRBD1 (7 bases). CDR1 is KGHSH and CDR2 is LQKENI in the germline V gene. This CDR3 region has 15 residues. V gave up 6 bases and J gave up 1 base, with 16 bases separating them. The chain's CDR3 is CASSKGGRGSYEQYF. For the CDR3, the DNA is TGTGCCAGCTCGAAGGGAGGCAGGGGGTCCTACGAGCAGTACTTC. The whole variable domain, remainder taken from reference TRBV18 and TRBJ2-7, is NAGVMQNPRHLVRRRGQEARLRCSPMKGHSHVYWYRQLPEEGLKFMVYLQKENIIDESGMPKERFSAEFPKEGPSILRIQQVVRGDSAAYFCASSKGGRGSYEQYFGPGTRLTVT.

This chain joins TRBV7-2 and TRBJ2-3, with D hard to call. Per germline, CDR1 SGHTA and CDR2 FQGNSA. The CDR3 is 16 residues long. V was trimmed by 9 bases and J by 0 bases, leaving 19 bases between them. DNA of the CDR3: TGTGCCAGTCGAGCCCAAACAGAATCTAGCACAGATACGCAGTATTTT. It is translated as CASRAQTESSTDTQYF.

The chain has TRBV2 and TRBJ2-2; 9 positions match TRBD1. With V trimmed by 6 bases and J by 5 bases, 7 bases remained unmatched. The CDR3 covers 15 residues. CDR1 and CDR2 from the germline V gene are SNHLY and FYNNEI. This CDR3 reads CASSPNRGRTGELFF. The CDR3 region has the DNA TGTGCCAGCAGCCCCAACAGGGGGCGGACCGGGGAGCTGTTTTTT.

This chain joins TRBV19 and TRBJ1-1; no definite D call. CDR3 length: 15 amino acids. Trimming cost V 7 bases and J 1 base, with 16 bases left between them. Germline assignment: CDR1 LNHDA and CDR2 SQIVND (reference sequence). Written as DNA, the CDR3 is TGTGCCAGTAAGGCCCAATCGGGTCGGAACACTGAAGCTTTCTTT. This encodes CASKAQSGRNTEAFF.

The chain has TRBV11-2 and TRBJ1-1, with D unresolved. The CDR3 loop spans 13 amino acids. V dropped 0 bases and J dropped 4 bases, with 6 bases sitting between them. Germline CDR1 is SGHAT and CDR2 is FQNNGV. The CDR3 reads CASSLDEGTEAFF. CDR3 nucleotide sequence: TGTGCCAGCAGCTTAGATGAGGGCACTGAAGCTTTCTTT.

V usage is TRBV9 and J usage is TRBJ2-3, with D perhaps TRBD2 (7 bases). The CDR3 contains 14 residues. Trimming removed 1 base at V and 4 bases at J, with 10 bases between. Germline CDR1 is SGDLS and CDR2 is YYNGEE. The CDR3 DNA is TGTGCCAGCAGCGTAAGGGGGGGAGCAGATACGCAGTATTTT. This codes for CASSVRGGADTQYF.

The chain joins TRBV29-1 to TRBJ2-6; D unresolved. The CDR3 is 17 amino acids. V shed 5 bases and J shed 0 bases, with 17 bases lying between them. Germline-derived CDR1 and CDR2 are SQVTM and ANQGSEA. This CDR3 is CSVLWVSKASGANVLTF. CDR3 sequence (DNA): TGCAGCGTTTTGTGGGTTAGCAAAGCCTCTGGGGCCAACGTCCTGACTTTC.

The chain couples TRBV12-3 or TRBV12-4 to TRBJ1-4; D gene unclear. The germline V and J ends were trimmed by 5 bases and 7 bases, with 5 bases remaining between them. This CDR3 is 11 amino acids long. CDR3: CASSRGEKLFF. DNA for the CDR3: TGTGCCAGCAGTCGGGGTGAAAAACTGTTTTTT.

This clone was seen a single time. The chain employs TRBV5-5 and TRBJ2-1; 13 bases fit TRBD2. Germline assignment: CDR1 SGHKS and CDR2 YYEKEE (reference sequence). The CDR3 consists of 19 residues. V lost 0 bases, J lost 2 bases, and 8 bases stayed unmatched. The CDR3 is CASSLGLAGGGGTYNEQFF. The CDR3 bases are TGTGCCAGCAGCTTGGGACTAGCGGGGGGAGGAGGGACCTACAATGAGCAGTTCTTC.

The chain links TRBV18 to TRBJ2-1; 11 bases map to TRBD2. The CDR3 runs to 16 residues. V lost 5 bases to trimming and J lost 7 bases; unmatched junction nucleotides: 10. Germline CDR1 is KGHSH and CDR2 is LQKENI. The CDR3 bases are TGTGCCAGCTCATTCTCTAGCGGGGGGACGGGGAATGAGCAGTTCTTC. This encodes CASSFSSGGTGNEQFF.

The rearrangement joins TRBV27 to TRBJ1-2; D is ambiguous. Looked up from germline, CDR1 is MNHEY and CDR2 is SMNVEV (reference sequence). The CDR3 has 13 residues. V shed 3 bases and J shed 3 bases, with 8 bases lying between them. CDR3 nucleotide sequence: TGTGCCAGCAGTTTGGCCACCGACTATGGCTACACCTTC. Protein sequence: CASSLATDYGYTF.

V gene TRBV4-1 combines with J gene TRBJ2-1, with no clear D. Deletions cut 3 bases from V and 2 bases from J, with 14 bases between. Germline lookup yields CDR1 MGHRA and CDR2 YSYEKL. CDR3 length: 16 amino acids. The CDR3 protein is CASSQPWPSAYNEQFF. DNA of the CDR3: TGCGCCAGCAGCCAGCCCTGGCCGTCTGCCTACAATGAGCAGTTCTTC.

This chain joins TRBV21-1 and TRBJ2-7; the D call in the table, TRBD2, was not verified against the DNA. TRBV21-1 has pseudogene status. CDR3 length equals 20 residues. The CDR3 loop reads CASSKSGRVLNSLVPYEQYF. DNA for the CDR3: TGTGCCAGCAGCAAATCCGGCCGGGTCTTAAATTCCTTAGTCCCCTACGAGCAGTACTTC.

The chain joins TRBV10-1 to TRBJ2-3; the D is unclear. Trimming cost V 7 bases and J 0 bases, with 17 bases left between them. Germline V lookup: CDR1 WNHNN, CDR2 SYGVQD (reference sequence). The length of the CDR3 is 16 residues. Here the CDR3 reads CASIISRNPSTDTQYF. CDR3 DNA sequence: TGCGCCAGCATAATTTCCAGGAACCCTAGCACAGATACGCAGTATTTT.